This TCR beta chain was recorded in a study of CD8+CD57+ T cells in acquired aplastic anemia. Turning to the study itself: Each DNA sample taken from sorted CD4+ and CD8+ cells came to about 3 ug on average. Notes on the study in general: Patients and controls were found to share fewer than 35 CD8+ CDR3 sequences. The CD8+ Simpson's diversity of patients and controls was not significantly different.

As for this clonotype: Its antigen is unidentified.

Profiling that covered TCR beta VDJ and CDR3 relied on genomic DNA as its template. TCRdb re-analysed the reads in MiXCR, keeping a single row per CDR3 protein. The sample includes approximately 200,000 distinct CDR3 sequences, over 60% of them seen just once. The source is a human donor with severe aplastic anemia or a healthy control (not recorded which). Material for sequencing was sorted CD4+, CD8+, or CD8+CD57+ T cells (not recorded which) from PBMCs.

DNA of the CDR3: TGTGCCAGCAGCCTTAATTCACCCCTCCACTTT. It specifies CASSLNSPLHF. The rearrangement uses TRBV7-9 and TRBJ1-6, with D unresolved. The CDR3 loop spans 11 amino acids. CDR1 and CDR2 from the germline V gene are SEHNR and FQNEAQ (reference sequence). V dropped 5 bases and J dropped 6 bases, with 2 bases sitting between them.